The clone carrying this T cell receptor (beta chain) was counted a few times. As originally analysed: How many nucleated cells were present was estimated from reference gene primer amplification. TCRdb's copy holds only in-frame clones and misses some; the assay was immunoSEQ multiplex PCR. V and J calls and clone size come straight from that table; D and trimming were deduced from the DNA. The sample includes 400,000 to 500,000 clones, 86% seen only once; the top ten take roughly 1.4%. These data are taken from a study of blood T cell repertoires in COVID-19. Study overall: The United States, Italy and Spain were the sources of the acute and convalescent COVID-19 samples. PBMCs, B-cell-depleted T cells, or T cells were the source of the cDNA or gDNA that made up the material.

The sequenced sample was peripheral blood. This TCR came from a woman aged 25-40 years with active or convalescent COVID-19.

The CDR3 region has the DNA TGTGCCAGCTCACTATTTAGCGGGAGCACAGATACGCAGTATTTT. It specifies CASSLFSGSTDTQYF. The rearrangement joins TRBV18 to TRBJ2-3, with 7 nucleotides matching TRBD2. After removal of 4 bases from V and 0 bases from J, the junction contained 4 bases not matched to a gene. The CDR3 has 15 amino acids. Germline CDR1 KGHSH, CDR2 LQKENI.